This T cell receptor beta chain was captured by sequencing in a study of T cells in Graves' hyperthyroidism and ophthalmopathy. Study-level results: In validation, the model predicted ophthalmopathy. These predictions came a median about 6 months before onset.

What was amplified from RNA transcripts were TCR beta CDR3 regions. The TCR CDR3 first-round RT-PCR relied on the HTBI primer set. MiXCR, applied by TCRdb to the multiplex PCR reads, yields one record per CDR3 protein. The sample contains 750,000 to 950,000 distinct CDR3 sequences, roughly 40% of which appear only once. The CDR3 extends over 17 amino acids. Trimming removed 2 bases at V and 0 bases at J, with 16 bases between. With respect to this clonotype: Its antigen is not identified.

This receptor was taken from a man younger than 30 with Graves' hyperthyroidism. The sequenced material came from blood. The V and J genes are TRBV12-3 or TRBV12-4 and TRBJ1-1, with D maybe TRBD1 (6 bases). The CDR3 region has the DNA TGTGCCAGCAGTTTAAGCAGGGGCTCCTGGATGAACACTGAAGCTTTCTTT. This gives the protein CASSLSRGSWMNTEAFF.